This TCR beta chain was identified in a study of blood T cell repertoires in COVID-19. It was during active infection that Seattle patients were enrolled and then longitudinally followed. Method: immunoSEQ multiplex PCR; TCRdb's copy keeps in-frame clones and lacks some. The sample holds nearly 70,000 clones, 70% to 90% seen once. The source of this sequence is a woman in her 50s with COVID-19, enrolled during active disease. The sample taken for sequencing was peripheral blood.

The CDR3 loop reads CAWSNWRDKTYEQYF. CDR3 bases: TGTGCCTGGAGTAATTGGCGGGATAAGACCTACGAGCAGTACTTC. V gene TRBV30 combines with J gene TRBJ2-7; perhaps TRBD2 as D (6 bases). The CDR3 covers 15 residues. Trimming removed 2 bases from V and 2 bases from J, with 16 bases in between. Germline CDR1 and CDR2: GTSNPN and SVGIG (reference sequence). Supplemented by reference TRBV30 and TRBJ2-7, the full variable domain reads SQTIHQWPATLVQPVGSPLSLECTVEGTSNPNLYWYRQAAGRGLQLLFYSVGIGQISSEVPQNLSASRPQDRQFILSSKKLLLSDSGFYLCAWSNWRDKTYEQYFGPGTRLTVT.